A single TCR beta chain is shown here with its context. Its cognate antigen is unknown. The data stem from a study of T cell responses to AZD1222 COVID-19 vaccine. The table came from immunoSEQ multiplex PCR; TCRdb's copy has only in-frame clones and leaves some out. This table holds about 160,000 clones, about 90% found once. V lost 5 bases and J lost 3, with 17 bases in between. The CDR3 covers 17 residues. The V gene's germline CDR1 is SGHVS and CDR2 FQNEAQ. Overall study results and limits: Sampling captured repertoires only after the peak T cell response.

The chain joins TRBV7-8 to TRBJ2-6; D might be TRBD1 or TRBD2, each matching 5 bases. Source: peripheral blood, taken 28 days after the second AZD1222 dose. The receptor was isolated from an adult who received the AZD1222 COVID-19 vaccine. The CDR3: CASSHRDPLGGANVLTF. As DNA, the CDR3 is TGTGCCAGCAGCCACCGGGACCCTCTCGGTGGGGCCAACGTCCTGACTTTC.